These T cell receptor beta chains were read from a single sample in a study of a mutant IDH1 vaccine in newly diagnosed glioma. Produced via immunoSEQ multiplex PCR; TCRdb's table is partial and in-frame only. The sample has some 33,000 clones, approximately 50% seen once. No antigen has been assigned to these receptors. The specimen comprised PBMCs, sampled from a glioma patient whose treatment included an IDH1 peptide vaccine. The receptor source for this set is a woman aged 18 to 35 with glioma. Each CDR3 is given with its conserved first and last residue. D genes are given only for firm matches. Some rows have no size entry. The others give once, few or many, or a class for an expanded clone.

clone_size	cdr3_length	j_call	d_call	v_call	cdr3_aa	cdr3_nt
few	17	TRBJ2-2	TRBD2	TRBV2	CASSDRTSGSRTGELFF	TGTGCCAGCAGTGACAGGACTAGCGGGAGTAGGACCGGGGAGCTGTTTTTT
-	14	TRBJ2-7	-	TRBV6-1	CASTSRDWTYEQYF	TGTGCCAGCACCTCACGGGACTGGACCTACGAGCAGTACTTC
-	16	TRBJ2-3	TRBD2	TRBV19	CASSIDPGGGTDTQYF	TGTGCCAGTAGTATAGATCCCGGGGGGGGCACAGATACGCAGTATTTT
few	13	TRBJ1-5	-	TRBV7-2	CASSTQGDQPQHF	TGTGCCAGCAGCACACAGGGCGATCAGCCCCAGCATTTT
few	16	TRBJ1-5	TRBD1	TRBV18	CASSRGQGNSNQPQHF	TGTGCCAGCTCCCGGGGACAGGGCAATAGCAATCAGCCCCAGCATTTT
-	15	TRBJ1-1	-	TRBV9	CASSVGFSDNTEAFF	TGTGCCAGCAGCGTAGGTTTCAGCGATAACACTGAAGCTTTCTTT
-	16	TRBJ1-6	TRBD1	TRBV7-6	CASSLDRGPYNSPLHF	TGTGCCAGCAGCTTGGACAGGGGGCCCTATAATTCACCCCTCCACTTT
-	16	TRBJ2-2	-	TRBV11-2	CASSSIKGPVTGELFF	TGTGCCAGCAGCTCCATTAAGGGCCCGGTCACCGGGGAGCTGTTTTTT
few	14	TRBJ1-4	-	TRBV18	CASSPRSANEKLFF	TGTGCCAGCTCACCCCGGTCGGCTAATGAAAAACTGTTTTTT
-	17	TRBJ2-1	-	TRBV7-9	CASSLGLGLAIYNEQFF	TGTGCCAGCAGCTTAGGCCTAGGGCTAGCGATATACAATGAGCAGTTCTTC
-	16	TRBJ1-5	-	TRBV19	CASTEQVAGGNQPQHF	TGTGCCAGTACCGAACAGGTCGCCGGCGGCAATCAGCCCCAGCATTTT
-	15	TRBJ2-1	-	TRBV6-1	CASSEGPGSWDEQFF	TGTGCCAGCAGTGAAGGACCGGGCTCCTGGGATGAGCAGTTCTTC
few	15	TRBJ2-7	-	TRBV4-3	CASSQDWDPSYEQYF	TGCGCCAGCAGCCAAGATTGGGACCCATCCTACGAGCAGTACTTC
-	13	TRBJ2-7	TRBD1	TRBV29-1	CSVDPRDRGEQYF	TGCAGCGTTGATCCGCGGGACAGGGGCGAGCAGTACTTC
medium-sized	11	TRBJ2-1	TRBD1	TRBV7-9	CASSLAQGWFF	TGTGCCAGCAGCTTAGCACAGGGGTGGTTCTTC
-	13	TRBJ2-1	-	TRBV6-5	CASRVTQYNEQFF	TGTGCCAGCAGAGTTACGCAGTACAATGAGCAGTTCTTC
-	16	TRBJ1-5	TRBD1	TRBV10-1	CASRPRTGYGNQPQHF	TGCGCCAGCAGGCCTAGGACAGGGTACGGGAATCAGCCCCAGCATTTT
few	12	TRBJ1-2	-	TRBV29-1	CSVEKTSFGYTF	TGCAGCGTTGAGAAGACTTCGTTCGGCTACACCTTC
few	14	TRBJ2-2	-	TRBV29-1	CSVGYQANTGELFF	TGCAGCGTTGGTTACCAGGCCAACACCGGGGAGCTGTTTTTT
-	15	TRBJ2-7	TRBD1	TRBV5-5	CASSLEQGVAYEQYF	TGTGCCAGCAGCTTGGAACAGGGGGTCGCCTACGAGCAGTACTTC
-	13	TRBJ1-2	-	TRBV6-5	CASSNPDSYGYTF	TGTGCCAGCAGTAACCCGGACAGCTATGGCTACACCTTC
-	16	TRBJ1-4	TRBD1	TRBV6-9	CASRHKTGRFDGKLFF	TGTGCCAGCAGACACAAGACAGGGAGATTTGACGGAAAACTGTTTTTT
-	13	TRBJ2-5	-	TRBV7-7	CASSLWGRETQYF	TGTGCTAGCAGCTTATGGGGGAGAGAGACCCAGTACTTC
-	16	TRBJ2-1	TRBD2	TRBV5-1	CASSPRTSGTADEQFF	TGCGCCAGCAGCCCCCGGACTAGCGGGACCGCCGATGAGCAGTTCTTC
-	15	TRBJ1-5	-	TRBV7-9	CASIDGGAPGQPQHF	TGTGCCAGCATCGACGGCGGGGCCCCGGGGCAGCCCCAGCATTTT
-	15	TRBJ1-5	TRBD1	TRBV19	CASSIGTGGLQPQHF	TGTGCCAGTAGTATAGGAACAGGGGGTCTACAGCCCCAGCATTTT
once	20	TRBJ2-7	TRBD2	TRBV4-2	CASSELWLGLAGASGYEQYF	TGTGCCAGCAGCGAGCTGTGGTTGGGGCTAGCGGGAGCGTCCGGGTACGAGCAGTACTTC